This record looks at one T cell receptor beta chain sequence and its context. The CDR3 contains 15 residues. Germline CDR1 SGHDN, CDR2 FVKESK. V lost 0 bases, J lost 0 bases, and 8 bases lay in between. Repertoires were generated with immunoSEQ multiplex PCR, while TCRdb's copy carries only in-frame clones and drops some. This sample has around 140,000 clones, with roughly 81% found just once. The data belong to a study of blood T cell repertoires in COVID-19. Across the whole study: The cDNA or gDNA used as material had been derived from T cells, B-cell-depleted T cells, or PBMCs.

Sequencing used peripheral blood. The clonotype comes from a woman between 50 and 59 years old with active or convalescent COVID-19. The V gene is TRBV14, the J gene TRBJ1-2; no clear D gene. The CDR3 DNA sequence: TGTGCCAGCAGCCAAGACAGGTCCTCTAACTATGGCTACACCTTC. It codes for CASSQDRSSNYGYTF.